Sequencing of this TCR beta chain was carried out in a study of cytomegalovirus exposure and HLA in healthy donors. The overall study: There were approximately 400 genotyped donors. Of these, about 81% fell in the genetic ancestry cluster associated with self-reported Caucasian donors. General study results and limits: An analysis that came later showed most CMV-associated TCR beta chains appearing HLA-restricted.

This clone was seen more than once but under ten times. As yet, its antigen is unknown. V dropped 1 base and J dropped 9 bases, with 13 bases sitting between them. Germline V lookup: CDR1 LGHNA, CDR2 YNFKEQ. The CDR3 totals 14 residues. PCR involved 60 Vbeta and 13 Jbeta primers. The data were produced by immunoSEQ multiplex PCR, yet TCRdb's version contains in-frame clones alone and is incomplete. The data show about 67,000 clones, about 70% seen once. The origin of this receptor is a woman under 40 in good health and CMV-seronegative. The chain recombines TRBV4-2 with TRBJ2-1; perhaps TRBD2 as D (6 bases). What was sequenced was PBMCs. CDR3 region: CASSQVGGLPEQFF. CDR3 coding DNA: TGTGCCAGCAGCCAAGTCGGGGGACTCCCTGAGCAGTTCTTC.